The 32 T cell receptor beta chains presented below share a single source sample, sequenced in a study of blood T cell repertoires in COVID-19. The assay was immunoSEQ multiplex PCR, and TCRdb's table has in-frame clones only and misses some. The top ten hold about 9.9% of the sample, which has over 300,000 clones, 70% to 90% seen once. The source material was PBMCs or T cells enriched from blood (not recorded which). The receptors were gathered from a middle-aged woman who had recovered from COVID-19.

This clone was picked up one time. The chain has TRBV7-9 and TRBJ2-3; 9 bases map to TRBD2. Germline assignment: CDR1 SEHNR and CDR2 FQNEAQ (reference sequence). Germline trimming cut 5 bases from V and 2 bases from J; bases unmatched to any gene: 8. The CDR3 totals 16 residues. The CDR3 DNA sequence: TGTGCCAGCAGCCCGCTAGCGGGGAGCCTCACAGATACGCAGTATTTT. Its translation is CASSPLAGSLTDTQYF.

The V call is TRBV6-4, the J call TRBJ2-1; a weak D match, TRBD2 (6 bases). Per germline, CDR1 MRHNA and CDR2 SNTAGT. This CDR3 spans 12 amino acids. V dropped 8 bases and J dropped 5 bases, with 10 bases sitting between them. The CDR3 nucleotides read TGTGCCAGCCGGACTATCCACAATGAGCAGTTCTTC. It encodes CASRTIHNEQFF.

The chain joins TRBV7-2 to TRBJ2-7, with D perhaps TRBD2 (5 bases). Germline V CDR1 and CDR2: SGHTA, FQGNSA. CDR3 length: 14 amino acids. V shed 3 bases and J shed 2 bases, with 11 bases lying between them. CDR3 sequence (DNA): TGTGCCAGCAGCTTTGGCGGGCTAACCTACGAGCAGTACTTC. Residues: CASSFGGLTYEQYF.

The gene calls are TRBV25-1 and TRBJ1-5; 7 bases map to TRBD1. After removal of 1 base from V and 3 bases from J, the junction contained 3 bases not matched to a gene. The CDR3 spans 15 residues. Germline CDR1 reads MGHDK; CDR2 reads SYGVNS. The CDR3 sequence: CASSECTGVNQPQHF. In nucleotides, the CDR3 is TGTGCCAGCAGTGAATGTACAGGGGTCAATCAGCCCCAGCATTTT.

This clone has a single count. The rearrangement links TRBV28 to TRBJ1-1; no reliable D call. Germline V gene data show CDR1 as MDHEN and CDR2 as SYDVKM. CDR3 length: 14 residues. The V gene lost 6 bases and the J gene lost 2 bases, with 13 bases spanning the gap. The CDR3 loop is CASRNIELNTEAFF. CDR3 coding DNA: TGTGCCAGCAGAAACATAGAACTAAACACTGAAGCTTTCTTT.

The V call is TRBV22-1, the J call TRBJ2-6; TRBD1, the table's D call, was not compared with the DNA. TRBV22-1 is a documented pseudogene. The CDR3 contains 16 residues. CDR3 nucleotide sequence: TGTCCTGGGAGCGCACCCCAAATCTCTGGGGCCAACGTCCTGACTTTC. Protein sequence: CPGSAPQISGANVLTF.

The chain couples TRBV15 to TRBJ1-5, with D possibly matching TRBD1 (5 bases). The germline CDR1 and CDR2 sequences are LNHNV and YYDKDF (reference sequence). Trimming stripped 1 base from V and 7 bases from J, with 11 bases between. The CDR3 has 14 amino acids. The CDR3 reads CATSRGGGDQPQHF. CDR3 coding DNA: TGTGCCACCAGCAGAGGGGGAGGGGACCAGCCCCAGCATTTT.

The CDR3: CASRRSSGANVLTF. DNA of the CDR3: TGTGCCAGCAGGAGGAGTTCTGGGGCCAACGTCCTGACTTTC. The chain joins TRBV27 to TRBJ2-6; no reliable D call. V dropped 6 bases and J dropped 1 base, with 7 bases sitting between them. The germline gives CDR1 MNHEY, CDR2 SMNVEV (reference sequence). The length of the CDR3 is 14 residues.

About this clone: A read error is possible here, since a much larger clone lies one base away. This rearrangement joins TRBV7-2 to TRBJ1-1, with D perhaps matching TRBD1 (6 bases). The CDR3 runs 13 residues. Looked up from germline, CDR1 is SGHTA and CDR2 is FQGNSA. With 6 bases removed from V and 1 base from J, the gap between germline ends came to 9 bases. CDR3: CASRPTGNTEAFF. CDR3 in DNA: TGTGCCAGCAGGCCGACAGGGAACACTGAAGCTTTCTTT.

This clone was detected once. The rearrangement uses TRBV24-1 and TRBJ2-1, with 10 bases fitting TRBD1. The length of the CDR3 is 14 residues. Losses at the gene ends were 9 bases for V and 7 bases for J; bases not matched to a gene: 8. Germline CDR1 reads KGHDR; CDR2 reads SFDVKD. This CDR3 is CATHGTGAPNEQFF. CDR3 DNA sequence: TGTGCCACCCATGGGACAGGGGCACCGAATGAGCAGTTCTTC.

The rearrangement links TRBV10-3 to TRBJ1-2; D gene unclear. Trimming cost V 1 base and J 2 bases, with 5 bases left between them. The germline gives CDR1 ENHRY, CDR2 SYGVKD. The CDR3 sequence is 13 residues long. In DNA form, the CDR3 reads TGTGCCATCAGTGAGTACAAGAACTATGGCTACACCTTC. Its protein is CAISEYKNYGYTF.

CDR3 sequence: CASSFGQGGYEQYF. The CDR3 DNA follows: TGTGCCAGCAGCTTCGGGCAGGGCGGCTACGAGCAGTACTTC. The rearrangement links TRBV11-3 to TRBJ2-7, with D possibly TRBD1 on 5 matching bases. Germline V gene sequence: CDR1 SGHNT, CDR2 YENEEA. This CDR3 has 14 amino acids. With 3 bases removed from V and 3 bases from J, the gap between germline ends came to 12 bases.

This clone was observed a few times. This chain connects TRBV4-1 to TRBJ2-7, with D maybe TRBD1 (6 bases). Germline values: CDR1 MGHRA, CDR2 YSYEKL. The V gene lost 2 bases and the J gene lost 0 bases, with 23 bases spanning the gap. The CDR3 runs 19 residues. The CDR3 sequence: CASSQPPGSTGPFSYEQYF. The DNA of the CDR3 is TGCGCCAGCAGCCAACCTCCGGGATCGACAGGACCCTTCTCCTACGAGCAGTACTTC.

The CDR3 DNA reads TGTGCCAGCAGCGTAGGTAGCGGGAGTACCAATGAGCAGTTCTTC. This translates into CASSVGSGSTNEQFF. The chain combines TRBV9 with TRBJ2-1; 9 bases fit TRBD2. V shed 0 bases and J 6 bases; nucleotides not matched to a gene: 4. The CDR3 runs 15 residues. The germline V gene has CDR1 SGDLS and CDR2 YYNGEE. The entire variable domain, with the rest obtained from reference TRBV9 and TRBJ2-1, is as follows: DSGVTQTPKHLITATGQRVTLRCSPRSGDLSVYWYQQSLDQGLQFLIQYYNGEERAKGNILERFSAQQFPDLHSELNLSSLELGDSALYFCASSVGSGSTNEQFFGPGTRLTVL.

This clone was detected only once. At the DNA level, this CDR3 is encoded by other sequences in the same sample as well. This rearrangement joins TRBV30 to TRBJ1-5, with 8 bases lining up with TRBD1. Germline CDR1 GTSNPN, CDR2 SVGIG (reference sequence). V shed 2 bases and J 7 bases; nucleotides not matched to a gene: 7. The CDR3 contains 14 residues. The CDR3: CAWSLDRGGQPQHF. The CDR3, as DNA: TGTGCCTGGAGTCTCGACAGGGGCGGGCAGCCCCAGCATTTT.

The rearrangement uses TRBV9 and TRBJ2-1; weak D call: TRBD1 (5 bases). This CDR3 contains 14 residues. With 2 bases removed from V and 3 bases from J, the gap between germline ends came to 9 bases. CDR1 is SGDLS, CDR2 YYNGEE, per germline. CDR3 in amino acids: CASSVLTDYNEQFF. The CDR3 nucleotides read TGTGCCAGCAGCGTTTTGACAGACTACAATGAGCAGTTCTTC.

The V and J genes are TRBV24-1 and TRBJ2-5; possible D gene TRBD1, 5 bases. This CDR3 contains 17 residues. Germline lookup yields CDR1 KGHDR and CDR2 SFDVKD. V lost 1 base, J lost 4 bases, and 18 bases lay in between. CDR3 residues: CATSDLPAGLTGETQYF. The CDR3 DNA reads TGTGCCACCAGTGATTTACCCGCAGGGCTAACGGGAGAGACCCAGTACTTC.

The chain combines TRBV7-9 with TRBJ1-4; 7 nucleotides line up with TRBD1. The CDR3 covers 13 residues. V was clipped by 5 bases and J by 7 bases; unmatched bases: 4. The V gene's germline CDR1 is SEHNR and CDR2 FQNEAQ (reference sequence). The CDR3 coding sequence is TGTGCCAGCAGCGACAGGGTGGGTGAAAAACTGTTTTTT. As protein: CASSDRVGEKLFF.

This clone was found a few times. The rearrangement joins TRBV5-8 to TRBJ1-1; 9 bases are a match to TRBD1. This CDR3 contains 13 residues. The germline gives CDR1 SGHTS, CDR2 YDEGEE. Trimming took 4 bases from V and 4 from J; bases not matched to a gene: 2. CDR3 residues: CASSRDRVTEAFF. In DNA, the CDR3 is TGTGCCAGCAGCCGGGACAGGGTCACTGAAGCTTTCTTT. The entire variable domain, with the rest obtained from reference TRBV5-8 and TRBJ1-1, is as follows: EAGVTQSPTHLIKTRGQQATLRCSPISGHTSVYWYQQALGLGLQFLLWYDEGEERNRGNFPPRFSGRQFPNYSSELNVNALELEDSALYLCASSRDRVTEAFFGQGTRLTVV.

V gene TRBV25-1 combines with J gene TRBJ1-6; a possible D gene is TRBD1 (5 bases). V was cut by 7 bases and J by 7 bases, with 14 bases left in between. Looked up from germline, CDR1 is MGHDK and CDR2 is SYGVNS. The length of the CDR3 is 14 residues. CDR3 sequence (DNA): TGTGCCAGCACCTGGACAACAGAAAATTCACCCCTCCACTTT. This gives the protein CASTWTTENSPLHF.

The chain uses TRBV27 and TRBJ2-7; tentatively, D is TRBD1 (7 bases). Trimming took off 6 bases at V and 2 bases at J, with 14 bases between the two ends. The CDR3 sequence is 14 residues long. Germline CDR1 is MNHEY and CDR2 is SMNVEV (reference sequence). The CDR3 DNA reads as TGTGCCAGCAGCCACGGCAGGGGGGCCTACGAGCAGTACTTC. Its protein is CASSHGRGAYEQYF.

The V and J genes are TRBV11-2 and TRBJ2-2, with D unclear. In germline, CDR1 is SGHAT, CDR2 FQNNGV. CDR3 length: 13 residues. V was trimmed by 2 bases and J by 4 bases, leaving 5 bases between them. The CDR3 loop reads CASSLLFTGELFF. DNA for the CDR3: TGTGCCAGCAGCTTATTATTCACCGGGGAGCTGTTTTTT.

The rearrangement uses TRBV28 and TRBJ2-3, with 7 bases lining up with TRBD2. The length of the CDR3 is 15 residues. Germline V gene lookup returns CDR1 MDHEN and CDR2 SYDVKM. V was clipped by 4 bases and J by 1 base; unmatched bases: 5. CDR3 sequence (DNA): TGTGCCAGCAGTTCACCCAGCGGGGGCACAGATACGCAGTATTTT. Its translation: CASSSPSGGTDTQYF.

The gene calls are TRBV21-1 and TRBJ2-7; the D call in the table, TRBD1, was not verified against the DNA. TRBV21-1 is termed a pseudogene. The CDR3 covers 15 residues. The CDR3 loop reads CASSEGPDKSYEQYF. Here the CDR3 DNA reads TGTGCCAGCAGCGAAGGCCCGGACAAATCCTACGAGCAGTACTTC.

The chain uses TRBV5-1 and TRBJ1-2, with 7 bases identical to TRBD1. The V and J ends lost 4 bases and 1 base, in that order; junction bases with no gene match: 4. Germline CDR1 reads SGHRS; CDR2 reads YFSETQ. This CDR3 region has 14 residues. The CDR3 region is CASSPGQDNYGYTF. The CDR3 bases are TGCGCCAGCAGCCCCGGACAGGATAACTATGGCTACACCTTC.

The CDR3 DNA reads TGTGCCAGCAGCCCTTACCCCGGGGGGAGCTATGGCTACACCTTC. Residues: CASSPYPGGSYGYTF. J is TRBJ1-2 and V is TRBV9; tentative D call: TRBD1 (5 bases). Trimming stripped 4 bases from V and 4 bases from J, with 17 bases between. The CDR3 loop spans 15 amino acids. Per germline, CDR1 SGDLS and CDR2 YYNGEE.

The chain carries TRBV5-4 and TRBJ2-7; D perhaps matches TRBD2 (5 bases). Trimming pared 0 bases from V and 6 bases from J, leaving 7 bases between. This CDR3 comprises 12 residues. Germline CDR1 and CDR2: SGHNT and YYREEE (reference sequence). The CDR3, as DNA: TGTGCCAGCAGCTTGGGCGGGCCCGAGCAGTACTTC. As protein: CASSLGGPEQYF.

This chain connects TRBV19 to TRBJ1-2, with D unresolved. The CDR3 is 13 amino acids. The germline V and J ends were trimmed by 3 bases and 4 bases, with 9 bases remaining between them. Per germline, CDR1 LNHDA and CDR2 SQIVND (reference sequence). In DNA form, the CDR3 reads TGTGCCAGTAGTATTGGGCAGACCTATGGCTACACCTTC. This sequence encodes CASSIGQTYGYTF.

V and J are TRBV27 and TRBJ1-3; possible D gene TRBD1, 6 bases. The CDR3 extends over 16 amino acids. The germline V gene encodes CDR1 MNHEY and CDR2 SMNVEV (reference sequence). V lost 0 bases, J lost 4 bases, and 13 bases lay in between. The CDR3 DNA follows: TGTGCCAGCAGTTTATCCCCAGCGGGGGCCGGAAACACCATATATTTT. Its protein is CASSLSPAGAGNTIYF.

The V call is TRBV7-6, the J call TRBJ2-7; 7 nucleotides align to TRBD2. Germline loops: CDR1 SGHVS, CDR2 FNYEAQ. Losses at the gene ends were 0 bases for V and 8 bases for J; bases not matched to a gene: 10. This CDR3 has 15 amino acids. CDR3 bases: TGTGCCAGCAGCTTAGCTGGGGGGGTCCGGACAAAGCAGTACTTC. Translation: CASSLAGGVRTKQYF.

This chain connects TRBV29-1 to TRBJ2-7, with TRBD1 identical over 8 bases. The CDR3 consists of 12 residues. J lost 5 bases, V lost 6 bases, and 6 bases had no gene match. CDR1 and CDR2 from the germline V gene are SQVTM and ANQGSEA. CDR3 sequence: CSVTGATDEQYF. Here the CDR3 DNA reads TGCAGCGTGACAGGGGCAACGGACGAGCAGTACTTC.

The rearrangement links TRBV4-3 to TRBJ1-4; TRBD1 matches at 9 bases. The CDR3 runs to 16 residues. The V gene end was trimmed by 2 bases and the J gene end by 4 bases; junction bases not matched to a gene: 5. CDR1 LGHNA and CDR2 YSLEER come from the germline V gene. CDR3 in DNA: TGCGCCAGCAGCCAAAACCCGGGACAGGGTAATGAAAAACTGTTTTTT. Translated, it gives CASSQNPGQGNEKLFF.